Listed here are 12 T cell receptor beta chains from one sample, sequenced in a study of shared clonotypes between healthy human individuals. Some clones are missing from TCRdb's copy, which holds only in-frame ones; the method was immunoSEQ multiplex PCR. In the table there are under 850,000 clones, nearly 95% of which are singletons. Naive CD8 cells lacked CD45RO, underwent positive selection for CCR7 and left out terminally differentiated effector memory CD45RA+ cells. The sequenced sample was naive CD8+ T cells sorted from blood. The receptors derive from a man aged 25 to 45 in good health.

The chain combines TRBV10-3 with TRBJ1-2; D not certain. Germline V gene lookup returns CDR1 ENHRY and CDR2 SYGVKD. This CDR3 is built from 14 residues. V lost 5 bases, J lost 4 bases, and 14 bases lay in between. The CDR3 DNA is TGTGCCATCAGTACCTCAAGTGGGATCTATGGCTACACCTTC. This sequence encodes CAISTSSGIYGYTF.

The CDR3 loop is CASSPDGWTEAFF. The CDR3 region has the DNA TGTGCCAGCTCACCGGACGGGTGGACTGAAGCTTTCTTT. The chain couples TRBV18 to TRBJ1-1, with D unresolved. Looked up from germline, CDR1 is KGHSH and CDR2 is LQKENI. V lost 3 bases to trimming and J lost 5 bases, with 10 bases between them. The CDR3 is 13 amino acids.

This clone turned up a few times. The rearrangement uses TRBV6-5 and TRBJ2-7, with 7 bases that match TRBD1. The length of the CDR3 is 13 residues. CDR1 is MNHEY and CDR2 is SVGAGI in the germline V gene. The V and J ends lost 6 bases and 5 bases, in that order; junction bases with no gene match: 7. Here the CDR3 reads CASSWRGGDEQYF. DNA of the CDR3: TGTGCCAGCAGCTGGAGAGGGGGCGACGAGCAGTACTTC.

This chain uses TRBV7-6 with TRBJ2-2; D unclear. This CDR3 comprises 16 residues. V lost 6 bases, J lost 6 bases, and 20 bases lay in between. Germline V gives CDR1 SGHVS, CDR2 FNYEAQ. For the CDR3, the DNA is TGTGCCAGCAGTCAAGGTTGGGGTTTGTTCTCCGGGGAGCTGTTTTTT. Amino acid sequence: CASSQGWGLFSGELFF. Complete variable domain (other parts from reference TRBV7-6 and TRBJ2-2): GAGVSQSPRYKVTKRGQDVALRCDPISGHVSLYWYRQALGQGPEFLTYFNYEAQQDKSGLPNDRFSAERPEGSISTLTIQRTEQRDSAMYRCASSQGWGLFSGELFFGEGSRLTVL.

The chain uses TRBV7-2 and TRBJ2-3, with D unclear. Deletions cut 4 bases from V and 1 base from J, with 18 bases between. Germline CDR1 reads SGHTA; CDR2 reads FQGNSA. This CDR3 spans 17 amino acids. CDR3: CASSWTSGPRGTDTQYF. The CDR3 nucleotides read TGTGCCAGCAGCTGGACCTCGGGCCCACGGGGCACAGATACGCAGTATTTT.

The DNA of the CDR3 is TGTGCCAGCAGTAACAGGGGGATTTATCAGCCCCAGCATTTT. It yields the protein CASSNRGIYQPQHF. V is TRBV28 and J is TRBJ1-5; 8 nucleotides align to TRBD1. The junction had 5 bases not matched to a gene; V was cut back by 5 bases and J by 5 bases. There are 14 residues in the CDR3. Germline V gene sequence: CDR1 MDHEN, CDR2 SYDVKM.

The chain employs TRBV30 and TRBJ2-1; D gene unclear. Trimming took 6 bases from V and 6 from J, leaving 9 bases between them. CDR3 length equals 11 residues. Germline-derived CDR1 and CDR2 are GTSNPN and SVGIG (reference sequence). The CDR3 DNA reads as TGTGCCTGTAGACTGGGCAATGAGCAGTTCTTC. Protein product: CACRLGNEQFF.

The genes are TRBV7-9 and TRBJ1-2; 9 bases match TRBD1. This CDR3 spans 14 amino acids. The germline V gene encodes CDR1 SEHNR and CDR2 FQNEAQ (reference sequence). The trim removed 5 bases at V and 6 bases at J, leaving 7 bases unmatched. The CDR3 DNA sequence: TGTGCCAGCAGCACGGCGGGACAGGGCGATGGCTACACCTTC. Translating gives CASSTAGQGDGYTF.

The rearrangement links TRBV6-6 to TRBJ2-2; D is undetermined. Per the germline V gene, CDR1 is MNHNY and CDR2 is SVGAGI (reference sequence). The CDR3 has 13 residues. With 9 bases removed from V and 8 bases from J, the gap between germline ends came to 16 bases. The CDR3 protein is CASESVQRGELFF. The CDR3 nucleotides are TGTGCCAGTGAATCGGTCCAGCGTGGGGAGCTGTTTTTT.

J is TRBJ1-5 and V is TRBV5-1; D uncertain. Trimming pared 9 bases from V and 0 bases from J, leaving 16 bases between. There are 15 residues in the CDR3. The germline V gene has CDR1 SGHRS and CDR2 YFSETQ. The CDR3 region has the DNA TGCGCCAACGAGACGTCAGTAGATAGCAATCAGCCCCAGCATTTT. Translated, it gives CANETSVDSNQPQHF.

CDR3 loop: CASSLAAPGRHEQFF. In DNA form, the CDR3 reads TGCGCCAGCAGCTTAGCGGCCCCGGGGAGGCATGAGCAGTTCTTC. This chain joins TRBV5-1 and TRBJ2-1; D may be TRBD2 (6 bases). Germline V gene data show CDR1 as SGHRS and CDR2 as YFSETQ. The CDR3 extends over 15 amino acids. V shed 2 bases and J shed 8 bases, with 17 bases lying between them. The full variable domain, in which reference TRBV5-1 and TRBJ2-1 provide the parts outside the CDR3, is KAGVTQTPRYLIKTRGQQVTLSCSPISGHRSVSWYQQTPGQGLQFLFEYFSETQRNKGNFPGRFSGRQFSNSRSEMNVSTLELGDSALYLCASSLAAPGRHEQFFGPGTRLTVL.

A remark on this clone: Additional DNA sequences in this sample encode the identical CDR3. V gene TRBV9 combines with J gene TRBJ2-3; 10 bases map to TRBD1. CDR3 size: 16 residues. Germline CDR1 and CDR2: SGDLS and YYNGEE. The V segment lost 3 bases and the J segment 1 base; nucleotides outside the gene matches: 5. CDR3 sequence reads: CASSDPGTGGTDTQYF. The CDR3 nucleotides are TGTGCCAGCAGCGATCCCGGGACAGGGGGCACAGATACGCAGTATTTT.